What follows are 24 T cell receptor beta chains derived from one specimen sequenced in a study of response to subunit inactivated influenza vaccine. TCRdb called the RT-PCR reads again in MiXCR, with one record for every CDR3 protein. The sample shows about 480,000 distinct CDR3 sequences, roughly 27% of them seen only once. The source was CD4+ T cells sorted from PBMCs, collected roughly 5 days after vaccination. These receptors came from a man between 50 and 59 years old who received an inactivated influenza vaccine.

There are a few counts of this clonotype. V usage is TRBV6-2 or TRBV6-3 and J usage is TRBJ1-5; tentative D call: TRBD1 (5 bases). CDR1 is MNHEY, CDR2 SVGEGT, per germline. Trimming pared 6 bases from V and 1 base from J, leaving 16 bases between. There are 16 residues in the CDR3. Written as DNA, the CDR3 is TGTGCCAGCAGACCCACAGGCAGTTTGAGCAATCAGCCCCAGCATTTT. This sequence encodes CASRPTGSLSNQPQHF.

This clonotype appeared a few times. The chain employs TRBV12-3 or TRBV12-4 and TRBJ2-1; tentatively, D is TRBD1 (6 bases). The CDR3 spans 13 residues. V was trimmed by 5 bases and J by 5 bases, leaving 10 bases between them. CDR3 DNA: TGTGCCAGCAGTACGCGGACAGACAATGAGCAGTTCTTC. Protein sequence: CASSTRTDNEQFF.

This clonotype has just a few counts. This rearrangement joins TRBV6-2 or TRBV6-3 to TRBJ2-6, with D perhaps assigned TRBD1 or TRBD2 (5 bases each). V shed 2 bases and J shed 4 bases, with 9 bases lying between them. Germline V lookup: CDR1 MNHEY, CDR2 SVGEGT. The CDR3 sequence is 15 residues long. The CDR3 coding sequence is TGTGCCAGCAGTTACACTGGGACCGGGGCCAACGTCCTGACTTTC. It encodes CASSYTGTGANVLTF.

V and J are TRBV12-3 or TRBV12-4 and TRBJ2-7, with D maybe TRBD2 (6 bases). The CDR3 consists of 14 residues. V gave up 3 bases and J gave up 1 base, with 10 bases separating them. DNA for the CDR3: TGTGCCAGCAGTTTCTTAGCGGCGTCCTACGAGCAGTACTTC. Protein: CASSFLAASYEQYF.

The V call is TRBV7-2, the J call TRBJ2-1, with a possible D match to TRBD1 (5 bases). Trimming stripped 5 bases from V and 0 bases from J, with 11 bases between. CDR3 length: 15 residues. Germline loops: CDR1 SGHTA, CDR2 FQGNSA. This CDR3 is CASSVDRTSYNEQFF. DNA for the CDR3: TGTGCCAGCAGCGTTGACAGAACCTCCTACAATGAGCAGTTCTTC.

This clonotype was seen only a few times. The V call is TRBV5-5, the J call TRBJ2-7, with 8 positions matching TRBD2. CDR1 is SGHKS and CDR2 is YYEKEE in the germline V gene (reference sequence). The CDR3 runs 16 residues. The J segment lost 1 base and the V segment lost 4 bases, leaving 10 bases of the junction unmatched. The CDR3 region has the DNA TGTGCCAGCAGCCGGGGGGGTAGCGTAAAATCCTACGAGCAGTACTTC. It translates to CASSRGGSVKSYEQYF.

The chain links TRBV2 to TRBJ2-1; 7 bases fit TRBD1. Looked up from germline, CDR1 is SNHLY and CDR2 is FYNNEI. The CDR3 has 14 residues. With 3 bases clipped from V and 7 bases from J, the junction kept 6 bases outside the gene matches. The CDR3 DNA reads TGTGCCAGCAGTGATATGCGCAGGGGGAATGAGCAGTTCTTC. Protein product: CASSDMRRGNEQFF.

CDR3 loop: CASSFSGAHGYTF. DNA for the CDR3: TGTGCCAGCAGTTTTTCAGGTGCCCATGGCTACACCTTC. J is TRBJ1-2 and V is TRBV27; D is unclear. The CDR3 is made up of 13 amino acids. The germline CDR1 and CDR2 sequences are MNHEY and SMNVEV (reference sequence). Trimming cost V 3 bases and J 6 bases, with 11 bases left between them.

The chain is built from TRBV29-1 and TRBJ1-2; D not resolved. CDR1 and CDR2 from the germline V gene are SQVTM and ANQGSEA. This CDR3 has 11 residues. In DNA form, the CDR3 reads TGCAGTGGAGCGGAGGGATATGGCTACACCTTC. Translating it yields CSGAEGYGYTF.

This clonotype was seen repeatedly, ten times or more. One junction end does not reproduce the germline sequence, and a read error may be involved. The rearrangement links TRBV5-1 to TRBJ1-1, with a weak D call TRBD1 (5 bases). The CDR3 has 15 residues. The germline gives CDR1 SGHRS, CDR2 YFSETQ. CDR3 loop: CASSLGAGMNTEAFF. The CDR3 DNA follows: TGTGCCAGCAGCTTAGGGGCAGGGATGAACACTGAAGCTTTCTTT. Based on the CDR3 plus reference TRBV5-1 and TRBJ1-1, the full variable domain is KAGVTQTPRYLIKTRGQQVTLSCSPISGHRSVSWYQQTPGQGLQFLFEYFSETQRNKGNFPGRFSGRQFSNSRSEMNVSTLELGDSALYLCASSLGAGMNTEAFFGQGTRLTVV.

This clonotype came up a few times. The J gene is TRBJ2-7, the V gene TRBV5-5; 7 positions match TRBD1. Germline CDR1 reads SGHKS; CDR2 reads YYEKEE (reference sequence). Germline trimming cut 4 bases from V and 4 bases from J; bases unmatched to any gene: 14. This CDR3 spans 16 amino acids. CDR3 in amino acids: CASSPLGTVSLYEQYF. In DNA form, the CDR3 reads TGTGCCAGCAGCCCGTTGGGGACAGTTTCCCTTTACGAGCAGTACTTC.

This clonotype came up a few times. The rearrangement uses TRBV11-2 and TRBJ2-3, with 9 positions matching TRBD1. The CDR3 length is 14 residues. Losses at the gene ends were 5 bases for V and 6 bases for J; bases not matched to a gene: 6. CDR1 and CDR2 (germline): SGHAT, FQNNGV. CDR3 DNA sequence: TGTGCCAGCAGCCGACAGGGGGGAGTGGATACGCAGTATTTT. It yields the protein CASSRQGGVDTQYF.

This clonotype was observed a few times. This sequence joins TRBV20-1 and TRBJ2-7, with a tentative D call TRBD2 (6 bases). V was clipped by 2 bases and J by 3 bases, with 17 bases between them. The CDR3 consists of 15 residues. From germline, CDR1 is DFQATT and CDR2 SNEGSKA (reference sequence). The CDR3 nucleotides are TGCAGTGCTAGAAGGGGCGGGACTTTCCACTACGAGCAGTACTTC. It translates to CSARRGGTFHYEQYF.

This clonotype was seen a handful of times. J is TRBJ2-6 and V is TRBV5-6; D not certain. Trimming left V 2 bases short and J 0 bases short, with 6 bases between. This CDR3 spans 15 amino acids. Germline CDR1 SGHDT, CDR2 YYEEEE. CDR3 sequence reads: CASSFPISGANVLTF. CDR3 nucleotides: TGTGCCAGCAGCTTTCCGATCTCTGGGGCCAACGTCCTGACTTTC.

The gene calls are TRBV10-3 and TRBJ1-3; D is ambiguous. The CDR3 is 14 residues long. Trimming left V 7 bases short and J 0 bases short, with 10 bases between. Germline-derived CDR1 and CDR2 are ENHRY and SYGVKD. DNA of the CDR3: TGTGCCATCATGGAACAGCGCTCTGGAAACACCATATATTTT. This gives the protein CAIMEQRSGNTIYF.

The V and J genes are TRBV6-2 or TRBV6-3 and TRBJ1-2, with 7 bases matching TRBD1. Losses at the gene ends were 0 bases for V and 2 bases for J; bases not matched to a gene: 0. The CDR3 consists of 14 residues. The germline V gene encodes CDR1 MNHEY and CDR2 SVGEGT. The chain's CDR3 is CASSYSDRNYGYTF. The CDR3 nucleotides are TGTGCCAGCAGTTACTCGGACAGGAACTATGGCTACACCTTC.

This chain uses TRBV5-1 with TRBJ2-7; tentatively, D is TRBD1 (5 bases). Germline V gene data show CDR1 as SGHRS and CDR2 as YFSETQ. This CDR3 region has 16 residues. Trimming removed 0 bases at V and 2 bases at J, with 15 bases between. CDR3 bases: TGCGCCAGCAGCTTGGCCGGGCAGGGTATACCCTACGAGCAGTACTTC. Its protein product is CASSLAGQGIPYEQYF. Complete variable domain (other parts from reference TRBV5-1 and TRBJ2-7): KAGVTQTPRYLIKTRGQQVTLSCSPISGHRSVSWYQQTPGQGLQFLFEYFSETQRNKGNFPGRFSGRQFSNSRSEMNVSTLELGDSALYLCASSLAGQGIPYEQYFGPGTRLTVT.

V usage is TRBV24-1 and J usage is TRBJ2-1, with D perhaps matching TRBD2 (6 bases). V lost 3 bases, J lost 7 bases, and 18 bases lay in between. The CDR3 runs to 16 residues. Germline V lookup: CDR1 KGHDR, CDR2 SFDVKD. CDR3 coding DNA: TGTGCCACCAGTGATGGGCGGCAGGGAGGAAAGAATGAGCAGTTCTTC. Translated, it gives CATSDGRQGGKNEQFF.

This rearrangement joins TRBV28 to TRBJ2-4; the D gene is possibly TRBD1 (5 bases). The CDR3 length is 15 residues. The V gene's germline CDR1 is MDHEN and CDR2 SYDVKM. The V end was cut by 6 bases, the J end by 0 bases, with 12 bases between. The CDR3 here is CASSPRETAKNIQYF. The CDR3 nucleotides are TGTGCCAGCAGCCCCAGGGAAACAGCCAAAAACATTCAGTACTTC.

In its sample, this clonotype was seen a few times. The genes are TRBV5-1 and TRBJ2-2, with TRBD1 identical over 9 bases. This CDR3 has 15 amino acids. J lost 4 bases, V lost 4 bases, and 5 bases had no gene match. Germline V gene data show CDR1 as SGHRS and CDR2 as YFSETQ. As DNA, the CDR3 is TGCGCCAGCAGCGAGACGGGACAGGGCACCGGGGAGCTGTTTTTT. This codes for CASSETGQGTGELFF.

The chain links TRBV20-1 to TRBJ2-1; 7 bases match TRBD1. J was trimmed by 4 bases and V by 5 bases; bases with no gene match: 8. Germline V CDR1 and CDR2: DFQATT, SNEGSKA (reference sequence). There are 14 residues in the CDR3. DNA for the CDR3: TGCAGTGCTCAAACAGGGGCGCGTTACAATGAGCAGTTCTTC. The encoded protein is CSAQTGARYNEQFF.

This rearrangement joins TRBV27 to TRBJ2-7; 8 nucleotides line up with TRBD1. Germline CDR1 and CDR2: MNHEY and SMNVEV (reference sequence). The CDR3 is 16 amino acids. V shed 1 base and J 2 bases; nucleotides not matched to a gene: 7. CDR3 nucleotides: TGTGCCAGCAGTTTATACCCCTCGGGACAGGCCTACGAGCAGTACTTC. This codes for CASSLYPSGQAYEQYF.

The chain uses TRBV20-1 and TRBJ2-2; TRBD2 agrees at 9 bases. This CDR3 has 15 amino acids. Germline-derived CDR1 and CDR2 are DFQATT and SNEGSKA (reference sequence). V trimming: 2 bases; J trimming: 4 bases; junction bases outside the gene matches: 5. The CDR3 loop is CSARRLAEVTGELFF. CDR3 bases: TGCAGTGCTAGAAGACTAGCGGAGGTCACCGGGGAGCTGTTTTTT.

The table lists this clonotype with a count of one. The chain has TRBV7-9 and TRBJ1-3; D remains ambiguous. The CDR3 is made up of 17 amino acids. CDR1 is SEHNR, CDR2 FQNEAQ, per germline (reference sequence). V lost 1 base and J 3 bases, leaving 16 bases between the germline ends. The CDR3 DNA is TGTGCCAGCAGCTTAGGCCGCATCGCGGACGGTGGAAACACCATATATTTT. Translation: CASSLGRIADGGNTIYF.